Listed below are T cell receptor beta chains from one sample, sequenced in a study of cytomegalovirus exposure and HLA in healthy donors. Data came from immunoSEQ multiplex PCR; TCRdb stores just in-frame clones and leaves some out. The sample has some 140,000 clones; approximately 84% are singletons. The sample consisted of PBMCs. These receptors were obtained from a woman aged 18-30 years in good health and CMV-seronegative. Both conserved end residues are part of each CDR3. A D gene is named only where the DNA matches it firmly. The listing skips clone size in some rows; elsewhere it reads once, few, many or a size class.

CDR3 | DNA | J | D | V | size
CASTTGGRSSYNEQFF | TGCGCCAGCACCACAGGGGGGCGGAGCTCCTACAATGAGCAGTTCTTC | TRBJ2-1 | TRBD1 | TRBV5-1 | -
CASSLPGVPTEAFF | TGTGCCAGCAGCTTACCAGGGGTTCCCACTGAAGCTTTCTTT | TRBJ1-1 | - | TRBV7-9 | few
CASSVLLTTDTQYF | TGTGCCAGCAGCGTCCTACTAACTACAGATACGCAGTATTTT | TRBJ2-3 | - | TRBV9 | -
CASRRQPDTNYEQYF | TGTGCCAGCAGGAGACAGCCAGATACAAACTACGAGCAGTACTTC | TRBJ2-7 | - | TRBV6-5 | -
CASSPRRGEAFF | TGTGCCAGCAGTCCCCGGCGGGGAGAAGCTTTCTTT | TRBJ1-1 | - | TRBV6-5 | -
CSVEGTSGGTDTQYF | TGCAGCGTTGAAGGGACTAGCGGGGGCACAGATACGCAGTATTTT | TRBJ2-3 | TRBD2 | TRBV29-1 | once
CASSADRSSYEQYF | TGTGCCAGCAGTGCGGACAGGAGCTCCTACGAGCAGTACTTC | TRBJ2-7 | TRBD1 | TRBV27 | -
CASSRDRVSGNTIYF | TGTGCCAGCAGCCGGGACAGGGTCTCCGGAAACACCATATATTTT | TRBJ1-3 | TRBD1 | TRBV6-1 | -
CASSHSSGTGEQFF | TGTGCCAGCAGCCACTCTAGCGGCACGGGTGAGCAGTTCTTC | TRBJ2-1 | TRBD2 | TRBV6-5 | -
CASLTSGKYEQYF | TGTGCCAGCCTGACTAGCGGGAAGTACGAGCAGTACTTC | TRBJ2-7 | TRBD2 | TRBV2 | -
CSVGGTGGTDTQYF | TGCAGCGTTGGGGGGACAGGGGGCACAGATACGCAGTATTTT | TRBJ2-3 | TRBD1 | TRBV29-1 | -
CASSWRQGAAGELFF | TGTGCCAGCAGCTGGCGGCAGGGGGCAGCCGGGGAGCTGTTTTTT | TRBJ2-2 | TRBD1 | TRBV5-4 | -
CASSLELGGQGDYEQYF | TGTGCCAGCAGCTTAGAGTTGGGGGGACAGGGGGACTACGAGCAGTACTTC | TRBJ2-7 | TRBD1 | TRBV7-6 | -
CATSRDLAVDKNTEAFF | - | TRBJ1-1 | - | TRBV15 | -
CASDRTGADGYTF | TGCGCCAGCGACCGGACAGGGGCCGATGGCTACACCTTC | TRBJ1-2 | TRBD1 | TRBV10-2 | -
CASSLVGRPIRQETQYF | TGTGCCAGCAGCTTAGTCGGCAGGCCCATCCGACAAGAGACCCAGTACTTC | TRBJ2-5 | - | TRBV7-8 | few
CASSPRDTGELFF | TGTGCCAGCTCACCCCGGGACACCGGGGAGCTGTTTTTT | TRBJ2-2 | - | TRBV18 | few
CASSPDWIGDRYGYTF | TGTGCCAGCAGCCCGGATTGGATAGGGGATAGGTATGGCTACACCTTC | TRBJ1-2 | - | TRBV11-2 | -
CASSQRREGPEQYF | TGCGCCAGCAGCCAAAGGCGGGAGGGCCCCGAGCAGTACTTC | TRBJ2-7 | TRBD2 | TRBV4-1 | -
CASSYPGQGYYEQYF | TGTGCCAGCAGTTACCCGGGACAGGGGTACTACGAGCAGTACTTC | TRBJ2-7 | TRBD1 | TRBV6-6 | few
CASSLEAAGTDTQYF | TGTGCCAGCAGCTTGGAAGCGGCAGGCACAGATACGCAGTATTTT | TRBJ2-3 | - | TRBV5-4 | -
CATSSRGGNQPQHF | TGTGCCACCAGCAGCAGGGGAGGCAATCAGCCCCAGCATTTT | TRBJ1-5 | - | TRBV15 | -
CASAGRQETQYF | TGTGCCAGCGCTGGCAGACAAGAGACCCAGTACTTC | TRBJ2-5 | - | TRBV7-8 | once
CASSLALGNTIYF | TGCGCCAGCAGCTTGGCACTCGGAAACACCATATATTTT | TRBJ1-3 | - | TRBV5-1 | -
CASSPRGTEAFF | TGTGCCAGCAGCCCCAGGGGGACCGAAGCTTTCTTT | TRBJ1-1 | TRBD1 | TRBV7-9 | -
CSVAPEQFF | TGCAGCGTTGCTCCCGAGCAGTTCTTC | TRBJ2-1 | - | TRBV29-1 | -
CASPLGQPTGTNSNQPQHF | TGTGCCAGCCCCTTGGGACAGCCAACCGGAACAAATAGCAATCAGCCCCAGCATTTT | TRBJ1-5 | TRBD1 | TRBV6-4 | -
CATSRDQTSARTGELFF | TGTGCCACCAGCAGAGACCAAACTAGCGCCCGGACCGGGGAGCTGTTTTTT | TRBJ2-2 | TRBD2 | TRBV15 | -
CASQGGTGGYGYTF | TGTGCCAGTCAAGGCGGGACAGGGGGCTATGGCTACACCTTC | TRBJ1-2 | TRBD1 | TRBV6-1 | -
CSVKQGVNTEAFF | TGCAGCGTCAAACAGGGTGTGAACACTGAAGCTTTCTTT | TRBJ1-1 | - | TRBV29-1 | -